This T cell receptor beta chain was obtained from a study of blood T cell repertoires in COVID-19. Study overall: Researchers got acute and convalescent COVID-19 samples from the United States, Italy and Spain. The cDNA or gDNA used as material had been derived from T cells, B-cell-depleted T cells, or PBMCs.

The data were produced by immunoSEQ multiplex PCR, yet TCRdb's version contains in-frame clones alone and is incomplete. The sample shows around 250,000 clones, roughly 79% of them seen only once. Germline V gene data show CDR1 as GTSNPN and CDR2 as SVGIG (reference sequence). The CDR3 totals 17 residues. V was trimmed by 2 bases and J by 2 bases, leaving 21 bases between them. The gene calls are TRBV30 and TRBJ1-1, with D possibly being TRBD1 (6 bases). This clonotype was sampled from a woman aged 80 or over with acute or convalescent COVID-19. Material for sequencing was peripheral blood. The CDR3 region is CAWSSVTGRRGNTEAFF. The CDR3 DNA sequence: TGTGCCTGGAGTTCGGTCACAGGGCGACGGGGTAACACTGAAGCTTTCTTT.